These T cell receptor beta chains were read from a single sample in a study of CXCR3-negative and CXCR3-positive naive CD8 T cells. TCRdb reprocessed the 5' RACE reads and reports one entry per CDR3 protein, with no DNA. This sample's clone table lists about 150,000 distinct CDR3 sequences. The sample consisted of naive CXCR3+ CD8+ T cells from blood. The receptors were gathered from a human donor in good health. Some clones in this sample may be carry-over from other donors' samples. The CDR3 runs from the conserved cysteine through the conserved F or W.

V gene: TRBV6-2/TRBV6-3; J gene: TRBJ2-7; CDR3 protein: CASSYSVNYEQYF
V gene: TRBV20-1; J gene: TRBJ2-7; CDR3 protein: CSAKGLAGNSYEQYF
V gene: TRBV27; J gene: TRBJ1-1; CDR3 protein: CASSPQGWTEAFF
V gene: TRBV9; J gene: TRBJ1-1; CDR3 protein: CASSVVPQGARTEAFF
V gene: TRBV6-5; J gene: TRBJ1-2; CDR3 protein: CASRSGTGYGYTF
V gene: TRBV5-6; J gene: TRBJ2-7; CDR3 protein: CASSSPYQGHLWQYF
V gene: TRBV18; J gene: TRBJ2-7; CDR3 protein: CASSPPGQGRYEQYF
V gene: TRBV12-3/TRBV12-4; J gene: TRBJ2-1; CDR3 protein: CASTLGLAGPSGDEQFF
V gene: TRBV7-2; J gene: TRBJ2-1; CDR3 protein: CASSLTMTGYEQFF
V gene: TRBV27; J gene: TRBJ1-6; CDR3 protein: CASSPGQAVGPLHF
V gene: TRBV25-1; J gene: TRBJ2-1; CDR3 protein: CASSSSGGADEQFF
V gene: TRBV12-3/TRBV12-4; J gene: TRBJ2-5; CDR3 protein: CASSLEETQYF
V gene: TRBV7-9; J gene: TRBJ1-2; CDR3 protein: CASSSAGQGSGYTF
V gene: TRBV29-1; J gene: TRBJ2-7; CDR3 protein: CSVEDRAGDSAPYEQYF
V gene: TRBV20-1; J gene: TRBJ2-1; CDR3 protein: CSARRGPDWREYSYNEQFF
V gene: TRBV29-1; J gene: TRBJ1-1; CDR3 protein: CSVGPRQGAAFF
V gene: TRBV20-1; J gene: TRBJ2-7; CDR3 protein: CSARKLAGNSYEQYF
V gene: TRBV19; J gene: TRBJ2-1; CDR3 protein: CASSAASGRGNEQFF
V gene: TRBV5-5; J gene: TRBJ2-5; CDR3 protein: CASSLAAFSSGSETQYF
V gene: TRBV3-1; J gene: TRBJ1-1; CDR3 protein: CASSQATGYTEAFF
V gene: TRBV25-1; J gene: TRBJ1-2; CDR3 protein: CASSDSDRGRGNYGYTF
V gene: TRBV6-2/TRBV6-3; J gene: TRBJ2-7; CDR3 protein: CASKQLYEQYF
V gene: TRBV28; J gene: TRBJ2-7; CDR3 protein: CASSVQRVSYEQYF
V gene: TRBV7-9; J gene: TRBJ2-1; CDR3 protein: CASSRPQVYEQFF
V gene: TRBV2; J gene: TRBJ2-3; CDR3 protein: CASSEESTDTQYF
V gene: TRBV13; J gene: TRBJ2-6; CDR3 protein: CASSLGRGPGANVLTF
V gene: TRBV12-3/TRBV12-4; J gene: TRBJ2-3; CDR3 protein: CASSPYGGAADTQYF
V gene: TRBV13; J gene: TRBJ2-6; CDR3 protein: CASTEGSSGANVLTF
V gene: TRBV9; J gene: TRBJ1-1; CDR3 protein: CASSVGTGFPNTEAFF
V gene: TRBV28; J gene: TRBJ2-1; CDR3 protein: CASARSGGSYNEQFF
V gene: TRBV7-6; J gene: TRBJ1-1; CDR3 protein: CASSPTRDTEAFF
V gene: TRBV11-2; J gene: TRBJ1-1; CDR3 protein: CASSLLQEEAFF
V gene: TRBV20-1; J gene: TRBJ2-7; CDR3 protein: CSARDASGITYEQYF
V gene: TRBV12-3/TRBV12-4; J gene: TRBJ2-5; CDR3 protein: CASSSTLGETQYF
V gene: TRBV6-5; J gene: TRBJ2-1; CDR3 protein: CASSYAAEQFF
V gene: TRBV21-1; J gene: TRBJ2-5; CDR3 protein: CASSKIGGRLETQYF
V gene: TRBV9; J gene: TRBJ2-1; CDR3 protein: CASSGKSSYNEQFF
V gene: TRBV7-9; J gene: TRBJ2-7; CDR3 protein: CASSRTGDERYF
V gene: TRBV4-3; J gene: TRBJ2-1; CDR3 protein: CASSQPVSSGQNEQFF
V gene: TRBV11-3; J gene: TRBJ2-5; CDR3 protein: CASSPRDSQETQYF
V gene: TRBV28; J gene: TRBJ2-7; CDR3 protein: CASIDTRISYEQYF
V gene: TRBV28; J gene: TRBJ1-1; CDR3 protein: CASSLAWGHNTEAFF
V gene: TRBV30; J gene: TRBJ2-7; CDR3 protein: CAWSVLSAYEQYF
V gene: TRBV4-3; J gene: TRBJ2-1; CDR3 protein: CASSHPGAGGWNEQFF
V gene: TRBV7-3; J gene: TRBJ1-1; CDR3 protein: CASSLKGGENTEAFF
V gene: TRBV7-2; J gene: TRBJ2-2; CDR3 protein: CASSSPQGLTGELFF
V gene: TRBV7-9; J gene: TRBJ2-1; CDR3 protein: CASSLAGLFGEQFF
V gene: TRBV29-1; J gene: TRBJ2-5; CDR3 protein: CSVAQVQETQYF
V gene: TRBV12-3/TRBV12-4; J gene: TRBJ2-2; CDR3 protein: CASSLPRLSADTGELFF
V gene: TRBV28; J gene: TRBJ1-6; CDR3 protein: CASSGTAYNSPLHF